These 6 T cell receptor beta chains were sequenced from one sample in a study of CD8+ T cells in alopecia areata. In each case, RNA was isolated and then reverse transcribed into cDNA as the sequencing template. Only in-frame clones appear in the TCRdb table, and some are missing; sequencing was by immunoSEQ multiplex PCR. In the table there are 90,000 to 120,000 clones, 50% to 60% of which are singletons. The sequenced material came from NKG2D-low CD8+ T cells sorted from blood. The receptor source for this set is a human donor with alopecia areata.

This clone came up a few times. This chain joins TRBV6-5 and TRBJ2-1; D unresolved. The CDR3 covers 15 residues. CDR1 and CDR2 (germline): MNHEY, SVGAGI. The ends were cut back, 3 bases at V and 0 bases at J, with 9 bases in the middle. The DNA for the CDR3 is TGTGCCAGCAGTTATTCCTGGAGCTCCTACAATGAGCAGTTCTTC. Translated, it gives CASSYSWSSYNEQFF.

Here the CDR3 reads CASSLTRPGEADNEQFF. Written as DNA, the CDR3 is TGTGCCAGCAGTTTAACCCGACCGGGAGAGGCCGACAATGAGCAGTTCTTC. The gene calls are TRBV5-4 and TRBJ2-1; a possible D gene is TRBD2 (6 bases). Germline CDR1 and CDR2: SGHNT and YYREEE (reference sequence). This CDR3 has 17 amino acids. Trimming removed 5 bases at V and 5 bases at J, with 23 bases between.

With respect to this clone: Other DNA sequences from this sample encode an identical CDR3 as well. DNA for the CDR3: TGTGCCAGCAGCTCTCCAACCGACAGGGGAAAAAACATTCAGTACTTC. Translation: CASSSPTDRGKNIQYF. This chain uses TRBV7-9 with TRBJ2-4, with 8 bases identical to TRBD1. With 4 bases clipped from V and 4 bases from J, the junction kept 9 bases outside the gene matches. Germline CDR1 and CDR2: SEHNR and FQNEAQ (reference sequence). There are 16 residues in the CDR3.

This clone has a handful of counts. This sequence joins TRBV27 and TRBJ1-2; D perhaps matches TRBD1 (5 bases). V was cut by 3 bases and J by 4 bases, with 9 bases left in between. There are 13 residues in the CDR3. Germline loops: CDR1 MNHEY, CDR2 SMNVEV (reference sequence). CDR3 in DNA: TGTGCCAGCAGTTTCGGGGGTAGCTATGGCTACACCTTC. Translated, it gives CASSFGGSYGYTF.

The chain has TRBV27 and TRBJ2-7; D may match TRBD1 or TRBD2 (5 bases each). This CDR3 is built from 12 residues. Trimming took 6 bases from V and 7 from J, leaving 13 bases between them. CDR1 is MNHEY and CDR2 is SMNVEV in the germline V gene (reference sequence). The CDR3 nucleotides read TGTGCCAGCAGCGGTGCCTGGGGGGAGCAGTACTTC. This encodes CASSGAWGEQYF.

The gene calls are TRBV6-5 and TRBJ1-2; the D is unclear. From germline, CDR1 is MNHEY and CDR2 SVGAGI. The germline V and J ends were trimmed by 5 bases and 2 bases, with 9 bases remaining between them. There are 13 residues in the CDR3. CDR3 amino acids: CASSVPGNYGYTF. The CDR3 nucleotides are TGTGCCAGCAGTGTCCCTGGAAACTATGGCTACACCTTC.